The clone carrying this TCR beta chain was observed a single time. The table came from immunoSEQ multiplex PCR; TCRdb's copy has only in-frame clones and leaves some out. The data show about 240,000 clones, roughly 90% seen once. This sample was taken from a study of blood T cell repertoires in COVID-19. Per the germline V gene, CDR1 is LNHDA and CDR2 is SQIVND (reference sequence). With V trimmed by 7 bases and J by 2 bases, 10 bases remained unmatched. This CDR3 region has 16 residues. The specimen was peripheral blood. This chain joins TRBV19 and TRBJ2-2; 7 nucleotides match TRBD1. The source of this sequence is a man between 60 and 70 years old who had recovered from COVID-19. CDR3 sequence reads: CASNWVRGSNTGELFF. DNA for the CDR3: TGTGCCAGTAATTGGGTCAGGGGGAGTAACACCGGGGAGCTGTTTTTT.